Listed here are 24 T cell receptor beta chains from one sample, sequenced in a study of T cell repertoires in cytomegalovirus infection. Their target antigens are unknown. One entry per CDR3 protein, called by TCRdb with MiXCR from the reads. The sample yields about 570,000 distinct CDR3 sequences, under 45% seen once. This material consisted of cultured PBMCs, taken from culture after CMV antigen stimulation. These receptors were taken from a human donor in good health (CMV status not recorded). Some clones in this sample may be carry-over from other donors' samples.

This clonotype was detected a few times. The chain is built from TRBV7-6 and TRBJ1-1; the match to TRBD1 covers 10 bases. In germline, CDR1 is SGHVS, CDR2 FNYEAQ. Germline trimming cut 5 bases from V and 1 base from J; bases unmatched to any gene: 10. The length of the CDR3 is 17 residues. CDR3: CASSPGTGDGSNTEAFF. For the CDR3, the DNA is TGTGCCAGCAGCCCTGGGACAGGGGATGGATCGAACACTGAAGCTTTCTTT.

This clonotype was recorded at least ten times. The chain carries TRBV7-2 and TRBJ2-1; no clear D. There are 14 residues in the CDR3. Trimming removed 4 bases at V and 7 bases at J, with 14 bases between. CDR1 and CDR2 (germline): SGHTA, FQGNSA. CDR3 sequence reads: CASSSHPRGNEQFF. CDR3 in DNA: TGTGCCAGCAGCTCACACCCCCGCGGTAATGAGCAGTTCTTC.

In this sample, this clonotype turned up once. The gene calls are TRBV6-6 and TRBJ1-6; 7 bases line up with TRBD1. The V and J ends lost 6 bases and 14 bases, in that order; junction bases with no gene match: 13. The CDR3 spans 14 residues. Germline values: CDR1 MNHNY, CDR2 SVGAGI (reference sequence). CDR3 sequence: CASSQGQFRNSLHF. CDR3 nucleotides: TGTGCCAGCAGCCAGGGACAGTTTAGAAATTCCCTCCACTTT.

J is TRBJ2-7 and V is TRBV4-1; D remains ambiguous. The CDR3 runs to 16 residues. Germline CDR1 is MGHRA and CDR2 is YSYEKL. V gave up 0 bases and J gave up 5 bases, with 17 bases separating them. The CDR3 region is CASSQETGPLTNEQYF. The CDR3 DNA reads TGCGCCAGCAGCCAAGAAACCGGGCCCCTAACGAACGAGCAGTACTTC.

This chain uses TRBV19 with TRBJ1-1; D is uncertain. Trimming left V 3 bases short and J 4 bases short, with 9 bases between. Germline V gene lookup returns CDR1 LNHDA and CDR2 SQIVND (reference sequence). The CDR3 is 13 amino acids. CDR3 DNA sequence: TGTGCCAGTAGTATGGGCGCGGGCACTGAAGCTTTCTTT. It specifies CASSMGAGTEAFF.

This chain connects TRBV20-1 to TRBJ2-7, with 7 bases lining up with TRBD2. CDR3 length: 15 amino acids. Germline assignment: CDR1 DFQATT and CDR2 SNEGSKA (reference sequence). Losses at the gene ends were 1 base for V and 0 bases for J; bases not matched to a gene: 6. The CDR3 loop reads CSARGLGTTSYEQYF. The CDR3 DNA reads as TGCAGTGCTAGAGGCCTCGGGACTACCTCCTACGAGCAGTACTTC.

This clonotype appeared a few times. This rearrangement joins TRBV6-2 or TRBV6-3 to TRBJ2-3; 13 bases map to TRBD2. After removal of 6 bases from V and 0 bases from J, the junction contained 6 bases not matched to a gene. CDR3 length: 17 residues. Germline CDR1 and CDR2: MNHEY and SVGEGT. CDR3 bases: TGTGCCAGCAGCGAACTAGCGGGAGGGGTAAGCACAGATACGCAGTATTTT. This gives the protein CASSELAGGVSTDTQYF.

This clonotype was observed a few times. V usage is TRBV7-8 and J usage is TRBJ2-7, with D possibly being TRBD2 (5 bases). Germline V lookup: CDR1 SGHVS, CDR2 FQNEAQ. CDR3 length: 15 amino acids. With 5 bases removed from V and 4 bases from J, the gap between germline ends came to 18 bases. This CDR3 is CASSRLLSGRYEQYF. CDR3 DNA sequence: TGTGCCAGCAGCCGCCTTTTAAGCGGCAGATACGAGCAGTACTTC.

The table lists this clonotype with a few counts. The chain employs TRBV28 and TRBJ2-7; 7 nucleotides match TRBD2. Trimming removed 2 bases from V and 0 bases from J; junction bases left unmatched: 4. Germline values: CDR1 MDHEN, CDR2 SYDVKM. This CDR3 has 15 amino acids. The CDR3 region has the DNA TGTGCCAGCAGTTTAGGGGGGGACGCCTCCTACGAGCAGTACTTC. Residues: CASSLGGDASYEQYF.

The chain combines TRBV27 with TRBJ2-5; weak D call: TRBD2 (6 bases). The V end lost 5 bases, the J end lost 5 bases, and 15 bases lay between the germline ends. CDR3 size: 14 residues. Germline CDR1 MNHEY, CDR2 SMNVEV (reference sequence). CDR3 sequence (DNA): TGTGCCAGCAGTAAGGGAGGCCGTGGGGAGACCCAGTACTTC. It encodes CASSKGGRGETQYF.

The rearrangement links TRBV6-2 or TRBV6-3 to TRBJ1-1, with TRBD1 as a possible D gene (6 bases). CDR3 length: 15 residues. From germline, CDR1 is MNHEY and CDR2 SVGEGT. Trimming took off 0 bases at V and 5 bases at J, with 13 bases between the two ends. CDR3 loop: CASSYSIRGLTEAFF. CDR3 DNA: TGTGCCAGCAGTTACTCGATCAGGGGTTTAACTGAAGCTTTCTTT.

The chain employs TRBV7-9 and TRBJ2-6, with a tentative D call TRBD2 (6 bases). Germline V gene lookup returns CDR1 SEHNR and CDR2 FQNEAQ (reference sequence). V shed 5 bases and J shed 2 bases, with 16 bases lying between them. This CDR3 region has 17 residues. The CDR3 region is CASSPRDGRAGANVLTF. CDR3 coding DNA: TGTGCCAGCAGCCCGCGGGACGGTCGCGCTGGGGCCAACGTCCTGACTTTC.

This clonotype occurred many times. This sequence joins TRBV7-2 and TRBJ1-1, with 7 bases aligning to TRBD1. Losses at the gene ends were 9 bases for V and 1 base for J; bases not matched to a gene: 11. Germline V gives CDR1 SGHTA, CDR2 FQGNSA. The CDR3 sequence is 15 residues long. For the CDR3, the DNA is TGTGCCAGAGGAGATGGACAGGACCAGAACACTGAAGCTTTCTTT. Its protein is CARGDGQDQNTEAFF.

The chain combines TRBV5-4 with TRBJ2-3, with 12 bases matching TRBD2. This CDR3 has 16 amino acids. From germline, CDR1 is SGHNT and CDR2 YYREEE (reference sequence). The V and J ends lost 4 bases and 0 bases, in that order; junction bases with no gene match: 3. CDR3 loop: CASSQGTSGSTDTQYF. Written as DNA, the CDR3 is TGTGCCAGCAGCCAAGGGACTAGCGGGAGCACAGATACGCAGTATTTT.

J is TRBJ2-5 and V is TRBV15; no clear D gene. From germline, CDR1 is LNHNV and CDR2 YYDKDF (reference sequence). The V end was cut by 3 bases, the J end by 5 bases, with 10 bases between. This CDR3 has 13 amino acids. The CDR3 sequence is CATSSRRGETQYF. CDR3 coding DNA: TGTGCCACCAGCAGCCGGCGTGGGGAGACCCAGTACTTC.

The chain has TRBV6-2 or TRBV6-3 and TRBJ2-1; 10 nucleotides line up with TRBD1. This CDR3 has 15 amino acids. V shed 0 bases and J 6 bases; nucleotides not matched to a gene: 2. Germline loops: CDR1 MNHEY, CDR2 SVGEGT. CDR3 DNA: TGTGCCAGCAGTTACTCTTGGGACAGGGGCAATGAGCAGTTCTTC. Amino acid sequence: CASSYSWDRGNEQFF.

This clonotype appeared many times. This chain joins TRBV7-2 and TRBJ1-2, with 8 bases that match TRBD1. The CDR3 sequence is 16 residues long. Germline trimming cut 1 base from V and 2 bases from J; bases unmatched to any gene: 6. Germline V gene lookup returns CDR1 SGHTA and CDR2 FQGNSA. The CDR3 DNA is TGTGCCAGCAGCTTAGGGACAGGGTGGGAGAACTATGGCTACACCTTC. Protein sequence: CASSLGTGWENYGYTF.

The rearrangement joins TRBV20-1 to TRBJ2-4; no definite D call. The V end lost 0 bases, the J end lost 0 bases, and 9 bases lay between the germline ends. CDR3 length equals 15 residues. Germline CDR1 is DFQATT and CDR2 is SNEGSKA (reference sequence). The CDR3 DNA reads TGCAGTGCTAGAGATTTTAGCCTAGCCAAAAACATTCAGTACTTC. Translation gives CSARDFSLAKNIQYF.

The J gene is TRBJ1-2, the V gene TRBV4-1; D remains ambiguous. The germline V and J ends were trimmed by 0 bases and 6 bases, with 20 bases remaining between them. This CDR3 region has 17 residues. Germline CDR1 is MGHRA and CDR2 is YSYEKL. In nucleotides, the CDR3 is TGCGCCAGCAGCCAAGATTCATTTGTCTTTCGGTGGAATGGCTACACCTTC. Translating gives CASSQDSFVFRWNGYTF.

The sample holds a few counts of this clonotype. The J gene is TRBJ2-3, the V gene TRBV6-1; D gene ambiguous. In germline, CDR1 is MNHNS, CDR2 SASEGT. The CDR3 is made up of 14 amino acids. V was shortened by 2 bases and J by 4 bases, with 10 bases between the two germline ends. The CDR3 DNA reads as TGTGCCAGCAGTGAAATGGTGGGTGCAGATACGCAGTATTTT. It translates to CASSEMVGADTQYF.

This clonotype has a single count. V gene TRBV20-1 combines with J gene TRBJ2-5; 9 bases align to TRBD2. The germline V gene has CDR1 DFQATT and CDR2 SNEGSKA (reference sequence). After removal of 6 bases from V and 3 bases from J, the junction contained 5 bases not matched to a gene. The CDR3 spans 13 residues. CDR3: CSAQSSGEETQYF. In DNA form, the CDR3 reads TGCAGTGCACAGTCTAGCGGGGAAGAGACCCAGTACTTC.

This clonotype has a handful of counts. The chain carries TRBV6-2 or TRBV6-3 and TRBJ2-7; 15 bases are shared with TRBD2. The CDR3 contains 19 residues. From germline, CDR1 is MNHEY and CDR2 SVGEGT. With V trimmed by 6 bases and J by 2 bases, 14 bases remained unmatched. CDR3 protein: CASRPHGTSGRSLTYEQYF. CDR3 coding DNA: TGTGCCAGCAGACCTCATGGGACTAGCGGGAGGTCCCTAACCTACGAGCAGTACTTC.

This chain links TRBV19 with TRBJ2-1; TRBD1 or TRBD2 may be the D gene (5 bases each). This CDR3 comprises 15 residues. V lost 3 bases and J lost 4, with 13 bases in between. CDR1 and CDR2 (germline): LNHDA, SQIVND (reference sequence). This chain's CDR3 is CASSILARGYNEQFF. CDR3 nucleotide sequence: TGTGCCAGTAGTATCCTCGCGAGGGGATACAATGAGCAGTTCTTC.

Only one count was recorded for this clonotype. At one boundary the junction diverges from the germline segment, which might be a read error. V usage is TRBV2 and J usage is TRBJ1-5; no clear D. The CDR3 is 13 amino acids. The V gene's germline CDR1 is SNHLY and CDR2 FYNNEI. The CDR3 DNA follows: TGTGACAGCAGCGAACGGGGTAGTCAGCCCCAGCATTTT. Translation gives CDSSERGSQPQHF.